This TCR beta chain was recorded in a study of cytomegalovirus exposure and HLA in healthy donors. The overall study: The study placed 70% to 90% of its approximately 400 genotyped donors in the Caucasian-associated ancestry cluster. Study results and caveats: Reportedly, a later analysis found an Asian-associated ancestry cluster had fewer N-insertions than the approximately 600-donor mean. Previous analysis showed most TCR beta V segments were productive about 87% or about 30% of the time.

As regards this clone: Its target is unknown.

The PCR made use of 60 Vbeta and 13 Jbeta primers. The table came from immunoSEQ multiplex PCR; TCRdb's copy has only in-frame clones and leaves some out. Here the sample spans 120,000 or so clones, around 84% being singletons. Germline lookup yields CDR1 SGHAT and CDR2 FQNNGV. This CDR3 region has 15 residues. V was clipped by 5 bases and J by 2 bases; unmatched bases: 8. Healthy donors of bone marrow made up the group. Sequenced material: PBMCs. This receptor was obtained from a man aged 18-30 years in good health and CMV-seronegative. V usage is TRBV11-2 and J usage is TRBJ2-7, with TRBD1 matching over 8 bases. The CDR3 region has the DNA TGTGCCAGCAGCACAACAGGGGGGAGGCCCTACGAGCAGTACTTC. Residues: CASSTTGGRPYEQYF.